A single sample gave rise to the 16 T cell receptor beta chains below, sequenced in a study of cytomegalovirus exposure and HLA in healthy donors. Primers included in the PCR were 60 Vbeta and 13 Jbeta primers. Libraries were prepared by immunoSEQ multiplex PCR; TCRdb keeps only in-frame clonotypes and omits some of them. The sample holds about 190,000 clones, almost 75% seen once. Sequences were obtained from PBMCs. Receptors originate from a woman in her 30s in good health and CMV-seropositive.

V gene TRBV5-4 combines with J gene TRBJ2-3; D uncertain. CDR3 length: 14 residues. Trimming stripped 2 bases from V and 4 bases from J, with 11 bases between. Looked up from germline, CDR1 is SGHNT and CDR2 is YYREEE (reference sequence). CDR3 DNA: TGTGCCAGCAGCTTTTCCGGGTTCCCAGATACGCAGTATTTT. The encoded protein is CASSFSGFPDTQYF.

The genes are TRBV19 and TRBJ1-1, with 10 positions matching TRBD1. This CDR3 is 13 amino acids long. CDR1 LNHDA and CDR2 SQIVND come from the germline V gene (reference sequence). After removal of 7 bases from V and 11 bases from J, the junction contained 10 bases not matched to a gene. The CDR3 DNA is TGTGCCAGTACCTTAGAGGACAGGGGGTCCGCTTTCTTT. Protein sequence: CASTLEDRGSAFF.

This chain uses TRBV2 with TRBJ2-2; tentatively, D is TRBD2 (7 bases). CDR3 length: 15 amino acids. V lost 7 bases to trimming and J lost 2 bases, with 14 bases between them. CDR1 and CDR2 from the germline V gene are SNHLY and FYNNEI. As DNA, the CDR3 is TGTGCCAGCATGGGGGGGCAGTTCAACACCGGGGAGCTGTTTTTT. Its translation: CASMGGQFNTGELFF.

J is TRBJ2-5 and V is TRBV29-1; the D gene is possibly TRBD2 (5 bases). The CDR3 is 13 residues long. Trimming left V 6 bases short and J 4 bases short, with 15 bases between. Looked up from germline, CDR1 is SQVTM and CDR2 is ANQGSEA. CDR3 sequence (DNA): TGCAGCGTGGCGGACTTGAGGGCAGAGACCCAGTACTTC. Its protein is CSVADLRAETQYF.

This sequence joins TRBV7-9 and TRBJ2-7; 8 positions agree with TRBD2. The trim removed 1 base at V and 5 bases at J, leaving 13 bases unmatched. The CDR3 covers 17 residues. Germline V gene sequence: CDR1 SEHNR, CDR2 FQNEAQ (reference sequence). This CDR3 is CASSLGGRGAGVHEQYF. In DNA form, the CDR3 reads TGTGCCAGCAGCTTAGGGGGCCGAGGAGCGGGAGTCCACGAGCAGTACTTC.

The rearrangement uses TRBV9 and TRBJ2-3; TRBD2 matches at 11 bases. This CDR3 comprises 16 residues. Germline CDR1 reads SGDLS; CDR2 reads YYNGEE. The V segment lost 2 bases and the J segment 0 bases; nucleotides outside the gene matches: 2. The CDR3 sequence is CASSVGTSGSTDTQYF. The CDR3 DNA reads TGTGCCAGCAGCGTTGGGACTAGCGGAAGCACAGATACGCAGTATTTT.

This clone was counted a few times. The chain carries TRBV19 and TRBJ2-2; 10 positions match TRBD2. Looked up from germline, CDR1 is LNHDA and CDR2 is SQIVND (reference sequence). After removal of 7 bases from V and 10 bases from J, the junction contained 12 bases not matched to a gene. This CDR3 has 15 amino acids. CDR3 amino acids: CASKVEREGDEELFF. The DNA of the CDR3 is TGTGCCAGTAAGGTCGAGCGGGAGGGCGACGAGGAGCTGTTTTTT.

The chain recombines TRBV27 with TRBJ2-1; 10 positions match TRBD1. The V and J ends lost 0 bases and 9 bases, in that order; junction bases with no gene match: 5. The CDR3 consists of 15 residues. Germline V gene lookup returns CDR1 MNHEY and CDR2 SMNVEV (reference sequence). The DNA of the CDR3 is TGTGCCAGCAGTTTATCAGGGACAGGGGTCGTTGAGCAGTTCTTC. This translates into CASSLSGTGVVEQFF.

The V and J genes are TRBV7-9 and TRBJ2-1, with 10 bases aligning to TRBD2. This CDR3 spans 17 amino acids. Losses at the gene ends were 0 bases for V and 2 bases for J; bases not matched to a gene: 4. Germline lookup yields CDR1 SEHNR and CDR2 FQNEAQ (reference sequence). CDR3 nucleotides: TGTGCCAGCAGCTTAGCCCCTAGCGGGGGTCCCTACAATGAGCAGTTCTTC. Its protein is CASSLAPSGGPYNEQFF.

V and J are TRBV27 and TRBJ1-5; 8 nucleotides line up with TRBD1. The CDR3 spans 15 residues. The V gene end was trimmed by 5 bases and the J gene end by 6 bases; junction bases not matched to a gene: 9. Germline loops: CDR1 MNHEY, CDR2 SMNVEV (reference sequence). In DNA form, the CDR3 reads TGTGCCAGCAGTCTCCGGACAGGGAGGTTTCAGCCCCAGCATTTT. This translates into CASSLRTGRFQPQHF.

The CDR3 DNA is TGTGCCAGCACCGCCGGGACTCGGTACAATGAGCAGTTCTTC. It translates to CASTAGTRYNEQFF. The V call is TRBV27, the J call TRBJ2-1; D is possibly TRBD2 (6 bases). Germline CDR1 and CDR2: MNHEY and SMNVEV (reference sequence). This CDR3 is built from 14 residues. V lost 7 bases and J 4 bases, leaving 14 bases between the germline ends.

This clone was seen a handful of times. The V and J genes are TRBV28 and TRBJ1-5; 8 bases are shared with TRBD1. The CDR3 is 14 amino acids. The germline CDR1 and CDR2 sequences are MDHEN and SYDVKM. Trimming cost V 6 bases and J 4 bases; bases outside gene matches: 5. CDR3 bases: TGTGCCAGCAGCCCCAGACAGGGGAATCAGCCCCAGCATTTT. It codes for CASSPRQGNQPQHF. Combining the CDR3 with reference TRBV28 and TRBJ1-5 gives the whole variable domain DVKVTQSSRYLVKRTGEKVFLECVQDMDHENMFWYRQDPGLGLRLIYFSYDVKMKEKGDIPEGYSVSREKKERFSLILESASTNQTSMYLCASSPRQGNQPQHFGDGTRLSIL.

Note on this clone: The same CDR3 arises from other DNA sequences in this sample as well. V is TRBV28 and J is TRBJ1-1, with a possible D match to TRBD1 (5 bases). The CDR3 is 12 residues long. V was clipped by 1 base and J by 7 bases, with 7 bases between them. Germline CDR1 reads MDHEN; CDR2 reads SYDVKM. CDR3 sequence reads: CASSLSGLEAFF. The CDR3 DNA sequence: TGTGCCAGCAGTTTATCAGGGCTTGAAGCTTTCTTT.

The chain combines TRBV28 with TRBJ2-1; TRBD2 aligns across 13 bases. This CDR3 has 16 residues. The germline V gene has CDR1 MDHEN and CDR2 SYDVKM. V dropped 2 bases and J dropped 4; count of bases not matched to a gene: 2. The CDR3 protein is CASSLGTSGVYNEQFF. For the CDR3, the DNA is TGTGCCAGCAGTTTAGGGACTAGCGGGGTATACAATGAGCAGTTCTTC.

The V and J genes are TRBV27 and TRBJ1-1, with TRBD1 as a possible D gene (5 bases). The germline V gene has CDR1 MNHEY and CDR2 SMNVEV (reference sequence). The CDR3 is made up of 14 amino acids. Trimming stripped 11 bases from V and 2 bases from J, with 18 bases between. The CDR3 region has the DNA TGTGCCTCTTACCCGGTGGGGGGAAACACTGAAGCTTTCTTT. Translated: CASYPVGGNTEAFF.

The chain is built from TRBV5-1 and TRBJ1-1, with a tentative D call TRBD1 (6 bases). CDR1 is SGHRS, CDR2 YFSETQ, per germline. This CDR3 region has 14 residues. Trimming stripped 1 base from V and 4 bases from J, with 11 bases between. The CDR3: CASSLFQQGTEAFF. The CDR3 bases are TGCGCCAGCAGCTTGTTCCAACAGGGCACTGAAGCTTTCTTT.